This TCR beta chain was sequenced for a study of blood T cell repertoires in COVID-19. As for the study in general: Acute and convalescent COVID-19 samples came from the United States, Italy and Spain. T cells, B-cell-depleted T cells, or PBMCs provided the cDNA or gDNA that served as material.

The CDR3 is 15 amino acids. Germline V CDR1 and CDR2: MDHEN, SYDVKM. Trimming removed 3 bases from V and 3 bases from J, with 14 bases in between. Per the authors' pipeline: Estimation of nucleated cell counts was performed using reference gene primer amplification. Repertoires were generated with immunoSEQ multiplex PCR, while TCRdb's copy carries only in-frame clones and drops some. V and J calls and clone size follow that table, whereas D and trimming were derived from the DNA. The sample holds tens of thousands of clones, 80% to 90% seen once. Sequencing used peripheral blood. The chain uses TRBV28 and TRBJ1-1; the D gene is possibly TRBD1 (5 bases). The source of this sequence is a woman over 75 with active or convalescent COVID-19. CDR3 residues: CASSFHQGPDTEAFF. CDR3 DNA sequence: TGTGCCAGCAGTTTTCATCAGGGCCCCGACACTGAAGCTTTCTTT. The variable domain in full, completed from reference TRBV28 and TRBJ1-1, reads DVKVTQSSRYLVKRTGEKVFLECVQDMDHENMFWYRQDPGLGLRLIYFSYDVKMKEKGDIPEGYSVSREKKERFSLILESASTNQTSMYLCASSFHQGPDTEAFFGQGTRLTVV.